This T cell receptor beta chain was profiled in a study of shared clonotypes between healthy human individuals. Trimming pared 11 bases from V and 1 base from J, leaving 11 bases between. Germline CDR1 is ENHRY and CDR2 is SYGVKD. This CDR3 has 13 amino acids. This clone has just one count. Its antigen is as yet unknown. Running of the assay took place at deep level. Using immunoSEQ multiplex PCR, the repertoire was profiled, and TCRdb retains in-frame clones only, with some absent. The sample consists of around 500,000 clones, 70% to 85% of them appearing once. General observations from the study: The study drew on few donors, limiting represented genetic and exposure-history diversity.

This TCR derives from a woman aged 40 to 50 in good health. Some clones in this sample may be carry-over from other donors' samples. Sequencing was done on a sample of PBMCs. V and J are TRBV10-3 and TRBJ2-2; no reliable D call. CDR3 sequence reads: CASRQENTGELFF. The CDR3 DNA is TGTGCCTCCCGTCAGGAGAACACCGGGGAGCTGTTTTTT.